The 21 T cell receptor beta chains reported below all come from one sample, sequenced in a study of blood T cell repertoires in COVID-19. TCRdb keeps only in-frame clones here, not all; method: immunoSEQ multiplex PCR. The repertoire has fewer than 350,000 clones, roughly 90% of them found once; the top ten carry 1%. Sequenced input: PBMCs or T cells enriched from blood (not recorded which). These receptors were collected from a woman in her 30s who had been exposed to COVID-19.

This sequence joins TRBV6-5 and TRBJ1-2, with D possibly matching TRBD1 (5 bases). The V gene's germline CDR1 is MNHEY and CDR2 SVGAGI. Deletions cut 8 bases from V and 5 bases from J, with 21 bases between. CDR3 length: 15 amino acids. The CDR3 here is CASFTVTGVGYGYTF. CDR3 bases: TGTGCCAGCTTTACAGTAACGGGGGTAGGGTATGGCTACACCTTC.

In this sample, this clone turned up a few times. The gene calls are TRBV5-6 and TRBJ1-3; possibly TRBD1 for D (5 bases). Germline V gives CDR1 SGHDT, CDR2 YYEEEE. V gave up 0 bases and J gave up 7 bases, with 14 bases separating them. This CDR3 has 15 amino acids. Here the CDR3 reads CASSLAGREANTIYF. DNA of the CDR3: TGTGCCAGCAGCTTGGCCGGCAGGGAGGCCAACACCATATATTTT.

This chain links TRBV27 with TRBJ2-3, with 8 positions matching TRBD2. This CDR3 has 17 amino acids. Per the germline V gene, CDR1 is MNHEY and CDR2 is SMNVEV (reference sequence). The J segment lost 7 bases and the V segment lost 0 bases, leaving 12 bases of the junction unmatched. CDR3 sequence (DNA): TGTGCCAGCAGTTTATCACCCCCCCGGACTAGCATCAATACGCAGTATTTT. Translation gives CASSLSPPRTSINTQYF.

The V and J genes are TRBV27 and TRBJ1-2; D is perhaps TRBD1 (6 bases). Per the germline V gene, CDR1 is MNHEY and CDR2 is SMNVEV (reference sequence). The CDR3 covers 13 residues. V shed 5 bases and J shed 4 bases, with 11 bases lying between them. CDR3 loop: CASSPRGIYGYTF. The CDR3 DNA sequence: TGTGCCAGCAGTCCAAGGGGGATCTATGGCTACACCTTC.

The genes are TRBV15 and TRBJ2-1; D perhaps matches TRBD2 (5 bases). The CDR3 is 16 amino acids. CDR1 and CDR2 (germline): LNHNV, YYDKDF (reference sequence). V was clipped by 3 bases and J by 8 bases, with 20 bases between them. As DNA, the CDR3 is TGTGCCACCAGCAGTGCTTTGGACTCAGTACGTGATGAGCAGTTCTTC. It encodes CATSSALDSVRDEQFF.

This chain uses TRBV5-6 with TRBJ2-7; TRBD2 agrees at 7 bases. The CDR3 is 15 amino acids. Unmatched junction bases numbered 9, after V lost 6 bases and J lost 0 bases. The germline V gene encodes CDR1 SGHDT and CDR2 YYEEEE. The CDR3 bases are TGTGCCAGCACCGGGGGGACTTCCCTCTCCTACGAGCAGTACTTC. Translating gives CASTGGTSLSYEQYF.

The CDR3 reads CASSTYGALYEQYF. The CDR3 region has the DNA TGTGCCAGTAGTACGTATGGAGCACTCTACGAGCAGTACTTC. V is TRBV19 and J is TRBJ2-7; D gene uncertain. Germline loops: CDR1 LNHDA, CDR2 SQIVND (reference sequence). Trimming removed 4 bases at V and 3 bases at J, with 13 bases between. CDR3 length: 14 amino acids.

CDR3 amino acids: CASSPRLEKYEQYF. In DNA form, the CDR3 reads TGTGCCAGCAGCCCTCGACTTGAAAAGTACGAGCAGTACTTC. The rearrangement uses TRBV5-6 and TRBJ2-7; no definite D call. This CDR3 region has 14 residues. CDR1 and CDR2 (germline): SGHDT, YYEEEE. The germline V and J ends were trimmed by 4 bases and 4 bases, with 15 bases remaining between them.

This clone was recorded a few times. This sequence joins TRBV30 and TRBJ2-1; the match to TRBD2 covers 12 bases. The germline V gene encodes CDR1 GTSNPN and CDR2 SVGIG (reference sequence). V trimming: 2 bases; J trimming: 6 bases; junction bases outside the gene matches: 5. The CDR3 contains 15 residues. The CDR3 here is CAWSLRGLAGNEQFF. In DNA, the CDR3 is TGTGCCTGGAGTCTTCGGGGACTAGCGGGCAATGAGCAGTTCTTC.

The chain employs TRBV13 and TRBJ2-7, with 14 bases lining up with TRBD2. The V gene end was trimmed by 5 bases and the J gene end by 4 bases; junction bases not matched to a gene: 13. This CDR3 region has 18 residues. The germline gives CDR1 PRHDT, CDR2 FYEKMQ (reference sequence). CDR3 in amino acids: CASSPEGTSGGLKYEQYF. The DNA for the CDR3 is TGTGCCAGCAGCCCCGAAGGGACTAGCGGGGGCCTAAAATACGAGCAGTACTTC.

The count of this clone is one. The chain has TRBV18 and TRBJ1-4, with 9 bases that match TRBD1. The V gene's germline CDR1 is KGHSH and CDR2 LQKENI. The CDR3 has 13 residues. After removal of 3 bases from V and 12 bases from J, the junction contained 5 bases not matched to a gene. CDR3 sequence (DNA): TGTGCCAGCTCACCCGGGACAGGGAGAGAACTGTTTTTT. This codes for CASSPGTGRELFF.

The V gene is TRBV28, the J gene TRBJ1-1; D is possibly TRBD1 (5 bases). V lost 7 bases and J lost 1, with 19 bases in between. CDR1 and CDR2 (germline): MDHEN, SYDVKM. The CDR3 totals 16 residues. CDR3 region: CASTYSWGGANTEAFF. CDR3 DNA: TGTGCCAGCACTTACTCGTGGGGTGGGGCGAACACTGAAGCTTTCTTT.

The V call is TRBV27, the J call TRBJ2-2; the match to TRBD2 covers 7 bases. V dropped 6 bases and J dropped 5; count of bases not matched to a gene: 12. Germline V gene lookup returns CDR1 MNHEY and CDR2 SMNVEV (reference sequence). CDR3 length: 16 residues. CDR3 protein: CASSTLLATITGELFF. The CDR3 DNA sequence: TGTGCCAGCAGCACTCTACTAGCGACGATTACCGGGGAGCTGTTTTTT.

This chain connects TRBV6-5 to TRBJ2-1, with no clear D. In germline, CDR1 is MNHEY, CDR2 SVGAGI. This CDR3 region has 15 residues. Trimming shortened V by 4 bases and J by 0 bases, and 10 bases separated the two germline ends. The CDR3 spells CASSWLGSSYNEQFF. The CDR3 DNA reads TGTGCCAGCAGTTGGCTAGGCAGCTCCTACAATGAGCAGTTCTTC.

V usage is TRBV29-1 and J usage is TRBJ2-7, with 8 bases identical to TRBD2. The length of the CDR3 is 12 residues. Germline CDR1 reads SQVTM; CDR2 reads ANQGSEA. V dropped 4 bases and J dropped 4; count of bases not matched to a gene: 3. CDR3 bases: TGCAGCGTTGGAGCGGGAGCGTACGAGCAGTACTTC. Its translation is CSVGAGAYEQYF.

This chain joins TRBV30 and TRBJ1-5; D unresolved. The V end was cut by 3 bases, the J end by 7 bases, with 16 bases between. CDR1 GTSNPN and CDR2 SVGIG come from the germline V gene (reference sequence). This CDR3 spans 14 amino acids. CDR3 DNA sequence: TGTGCCTGGAGGGCCCCGAACCCCTGGCAGCCCCAGCATTTT. Its translation: CAWRAPNPWQPQHF. Supplemented by reference TRBV30 and TRBJ1-5, the full variable domain reads SQTIHQWPATLVQPVGSPLSLECTVEGTSNPNLYWYRQAAGRGLQLLFYSVGIGQISSEVPQNLSASRPQDRQFILSSKKLLLSDSGFYLCAWRAPNPWQPQHFGDGTRLSIL.

This rearrangement joins TRBV15 to TRBJ2-7, with a possible D match to TRBD2 (6 bases). This CDR3 is built from 15 residues. Trimming took off 0 bases at V and 3 bases at J, with 12 bases between the two ends. CDR1 LNHNV and CDR2 YYDKDF come from the germline V gene (reference sequence). CDR3 nucleotides: TGTGCCACCAGCAGAGATCACGGCGGGGACTACGAGCAGTACTTC. Translating gives CATSRDHGGDYEQYF. The variable domain in full, with the rest retrieved from reference TRBV15 and TRBJ2-7, is DAMVIQNPRYQVTQFGKPVTLSCSQTLNHNVMYWYQQKSSQAPKLLFHYYDKDFNNEADTPDNFQSRRPNTSFCFLDIRSPGLGDTAMYLCATSRDHGGDYEQYFGPGTRLTVT.

V and J are TRBV5-1 and TRBJ1-2, with D unclear. Germline assignment: CDR1 SGHRS and CDR2 YFSETQ. Trimming stripped 0 bases from V and 7 bases from J, with 10 bases between. The CDR3 loop spans 13 amino acids. In DNA, the CDR3 is TGCGCCAGCAGCTTGGCCGGGGAGGTTGGCTACACCTTC. Protein: CASSLAGEVGYTF.

This chain uses TRBV20-1 with TRBJ2-5; unclear D gene. Per germline, CDR1 DFQATT and CDR2 SNEGSKA (reference sequence). Trimming took off 3 bases at V and 5 bases at J, with 7 bases between the two ends. The CDR3 runs 11 residues. DNA of the CDR3: TGCAGTGCTAGCCATGCGGAGACCCAGTACTTC. Translation: CSASHAETQYF.

The J gene is TRBJ1-4, the V gene TRBV9, with D possibly being TRBD1 (6 bases). The V gene's germline CDR1 is SGDLS and CDR2 YYNGEE. This CDR3 has 15 residues. Between the trimmed V and J ends, which lost 4 bases and 7 bases, there was a span of 17 bases. The CDR3 sequence: CASSTWGGEGEKLFF. The CDR3 DNA reads as TGTGCCAGCAGCACCTGGGGGGGCGAGGGTGAAAAACTGTTTTTT.

This clone was recorded once. The rearrangement links TRBV11-2 to TRBJ1-1; D remains ambiguous. Germline V CDR1 and CDR2: SGHAT, FQNNGV. The CDR3 sequence is 11 residues long. V lost 4 bases, J lost 5 bases, and 5 bases lay in between. The CDR3 reads CASSSQTEAFF. CDR3 sequence (DNA): TGTGCCAGCAGCTCCCAGACTGAAGCTTTCTTT.